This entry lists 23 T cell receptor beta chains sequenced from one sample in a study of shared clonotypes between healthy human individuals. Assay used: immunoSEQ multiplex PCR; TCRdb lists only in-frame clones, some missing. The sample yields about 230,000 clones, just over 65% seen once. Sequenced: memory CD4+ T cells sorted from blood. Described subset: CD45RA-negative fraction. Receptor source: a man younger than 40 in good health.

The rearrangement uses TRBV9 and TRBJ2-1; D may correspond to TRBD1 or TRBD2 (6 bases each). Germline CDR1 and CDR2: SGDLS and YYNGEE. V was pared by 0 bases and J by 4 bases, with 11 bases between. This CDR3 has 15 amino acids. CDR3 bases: TGTGCCAGCAGCGTAGGAGGGGGGCAGTACAATGAGCAGTTCTTC. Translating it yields CASSVGGGQYNEQFF.

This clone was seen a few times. CDR3: CASSENLYGYTF. In DNA, the CDR3 is TGTGCCAGCAGCGAAAACCTGTATGGCTACACCTTC. The rearrangement uses TRBV11-2 and TRBJ1-2; D call uncertain. The V end lost 5 bases, the J end lost 5 bases, and 9 bases lay between the germline ends. Germline values: CDR1 SGHAT, CDR2 FQNNGV. CDR3 length: 12 residues.

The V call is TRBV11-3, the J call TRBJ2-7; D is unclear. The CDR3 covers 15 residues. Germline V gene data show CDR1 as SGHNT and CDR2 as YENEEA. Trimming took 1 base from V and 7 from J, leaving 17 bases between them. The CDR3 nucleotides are TGTGCCAGCAGCTTAGGAAGTAGGGCCCCTCAGGAGCAGTACTTC. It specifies CASSLGSRAPQEQYF.

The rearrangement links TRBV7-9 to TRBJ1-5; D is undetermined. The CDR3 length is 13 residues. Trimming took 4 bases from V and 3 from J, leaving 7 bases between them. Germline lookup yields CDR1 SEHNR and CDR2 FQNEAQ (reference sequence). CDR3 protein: CASSSQTNQPQHF. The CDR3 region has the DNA TGTGCCAGCAGCTCGCAGACCAATCAGCCCCAGCATTTT.

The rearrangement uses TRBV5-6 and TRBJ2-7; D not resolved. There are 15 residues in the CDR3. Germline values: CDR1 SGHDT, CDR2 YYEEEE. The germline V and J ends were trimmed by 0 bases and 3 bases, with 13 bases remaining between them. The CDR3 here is CASSLGPTGVYEQYF. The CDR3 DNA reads TGTGCCAGCAGCTTGGGGCCCACTGGTGTCTACGAGCAGTACTTC. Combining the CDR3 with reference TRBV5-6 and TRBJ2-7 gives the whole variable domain DAGVTQSPTHLIKTRGQQVTLRCSPKSGHDTVSWYQQALGQGPQFIFQYYEEEERQRGNFPDRFSGHQFPNYSSELNVNALLLGDSALYLCASSLGPTGVYEQYFGPGTRLTVT.

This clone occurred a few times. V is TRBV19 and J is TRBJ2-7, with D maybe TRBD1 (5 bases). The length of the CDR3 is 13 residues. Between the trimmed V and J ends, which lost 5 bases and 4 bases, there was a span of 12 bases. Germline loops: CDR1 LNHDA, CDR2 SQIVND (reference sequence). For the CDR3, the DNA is TGTGCCAGTAGTCGAGCGACAGAATACGAGCAGTACTTC. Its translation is CASSRATEYEQYF.

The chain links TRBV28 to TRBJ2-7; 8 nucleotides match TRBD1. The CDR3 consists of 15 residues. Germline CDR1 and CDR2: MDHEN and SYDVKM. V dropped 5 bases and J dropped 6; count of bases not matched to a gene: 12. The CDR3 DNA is TGTGCCAGCAGTACAAACCCCCCGGGACAGGTCGAGCAGTACTTC. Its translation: CASSTNPPGQVEQYF.

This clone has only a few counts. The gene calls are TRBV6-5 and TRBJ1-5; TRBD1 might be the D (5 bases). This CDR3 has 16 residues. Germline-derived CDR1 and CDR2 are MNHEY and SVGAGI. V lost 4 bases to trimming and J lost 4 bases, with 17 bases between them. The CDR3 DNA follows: TGTGCCAGCAGTTCTGGGACCCAAGGACGTAATCAGCCCCAGCATTTT. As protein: CASSSGTQGRNQPQHF.

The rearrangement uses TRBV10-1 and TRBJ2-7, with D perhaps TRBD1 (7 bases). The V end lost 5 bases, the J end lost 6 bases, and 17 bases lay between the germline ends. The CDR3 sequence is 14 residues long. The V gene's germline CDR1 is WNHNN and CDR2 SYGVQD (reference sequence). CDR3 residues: CASSRQGGLGEQYF. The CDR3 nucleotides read TGCGCCAGCAGTCGACAGGGAGGATTGGGCGAGCAGTACTTC.

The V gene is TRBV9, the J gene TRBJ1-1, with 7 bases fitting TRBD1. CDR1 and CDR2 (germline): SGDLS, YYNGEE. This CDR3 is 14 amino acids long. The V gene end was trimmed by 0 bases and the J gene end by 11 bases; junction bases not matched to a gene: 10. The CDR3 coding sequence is TGTGCCAGCAGCGTAGCTAATGACAGGGATGACGCTTTCTTT. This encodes CASSVANDRDDAFF.

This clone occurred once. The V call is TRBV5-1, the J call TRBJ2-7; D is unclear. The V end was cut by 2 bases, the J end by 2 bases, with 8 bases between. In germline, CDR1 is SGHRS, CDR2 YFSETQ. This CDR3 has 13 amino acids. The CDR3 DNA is TGCGCCAGCAGCTTCATGGCGACCTACGAGCAGTACTTC. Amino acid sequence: CASSFMATYEQYF.

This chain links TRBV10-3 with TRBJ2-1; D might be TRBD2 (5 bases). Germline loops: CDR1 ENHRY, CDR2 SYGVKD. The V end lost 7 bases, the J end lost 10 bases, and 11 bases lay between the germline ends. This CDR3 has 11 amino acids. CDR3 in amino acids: CAIKRDGEQFF. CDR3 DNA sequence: TGTGCCATCAAACGGGATGGAGAGCAGTTCTTC.

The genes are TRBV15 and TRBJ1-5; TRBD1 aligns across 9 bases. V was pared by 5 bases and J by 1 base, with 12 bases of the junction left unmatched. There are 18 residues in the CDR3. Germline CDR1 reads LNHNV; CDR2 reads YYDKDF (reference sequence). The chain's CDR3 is CATSLSMDRGGSNQPQHF. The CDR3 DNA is TGTGCCACCAGCCTCTCGATGGACAGGGGTGGAAGCAATCAGCCCCAGCATTTT.

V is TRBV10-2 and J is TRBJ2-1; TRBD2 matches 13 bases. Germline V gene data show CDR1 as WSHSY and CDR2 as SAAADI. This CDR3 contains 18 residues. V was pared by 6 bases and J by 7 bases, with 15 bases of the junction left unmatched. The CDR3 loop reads CASRANRGLAGSGNEQFF. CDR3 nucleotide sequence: TGCGCCAGCAGAGCAAATAGGGGACTAGCGGGATCGGGTAATGAGCAGTTCTTC.

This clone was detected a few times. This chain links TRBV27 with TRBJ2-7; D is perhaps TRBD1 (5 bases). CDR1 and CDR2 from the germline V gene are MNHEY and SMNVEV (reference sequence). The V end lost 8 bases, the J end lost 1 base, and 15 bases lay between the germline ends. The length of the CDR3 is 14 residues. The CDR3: CASGAPSESYEQYF. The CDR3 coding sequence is TGTGCCAGCGGGGCGCCGAGCGAATCCTACGAGCAGTACTTC.

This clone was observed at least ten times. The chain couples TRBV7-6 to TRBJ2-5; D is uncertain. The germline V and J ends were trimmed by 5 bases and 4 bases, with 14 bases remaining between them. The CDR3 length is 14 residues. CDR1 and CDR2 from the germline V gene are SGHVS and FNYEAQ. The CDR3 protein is CASSPFESRETQYF. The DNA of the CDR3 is TGTGCCAGCAGCCCCTTCGAGTCGAGAGAGACCCAGTACTTC.

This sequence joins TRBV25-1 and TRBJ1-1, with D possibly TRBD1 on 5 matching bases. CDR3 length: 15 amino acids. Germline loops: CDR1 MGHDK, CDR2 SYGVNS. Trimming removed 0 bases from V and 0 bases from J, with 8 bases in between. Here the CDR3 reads CASSEYGDLNTEAFF. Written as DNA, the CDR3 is TGTGCCAGCAGTGAATACGGGGACTTGAACACTGAAGCTTTCTTT.

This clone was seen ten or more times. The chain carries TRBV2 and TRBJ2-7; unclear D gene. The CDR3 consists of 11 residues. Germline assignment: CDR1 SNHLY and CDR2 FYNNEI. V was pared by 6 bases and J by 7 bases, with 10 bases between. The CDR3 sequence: CASRERREQYF. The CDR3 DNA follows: TGTGCCAGCAGAGAACGAAGGGAGCAGTACTTC.

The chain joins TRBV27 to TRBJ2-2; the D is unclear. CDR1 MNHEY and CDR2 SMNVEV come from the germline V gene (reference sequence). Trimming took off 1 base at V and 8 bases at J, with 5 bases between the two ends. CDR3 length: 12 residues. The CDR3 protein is CASSLFTGELFF. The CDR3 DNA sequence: TGTGCCAGCAGTTTATTTACTGGGGAGCTGTTTTTT.

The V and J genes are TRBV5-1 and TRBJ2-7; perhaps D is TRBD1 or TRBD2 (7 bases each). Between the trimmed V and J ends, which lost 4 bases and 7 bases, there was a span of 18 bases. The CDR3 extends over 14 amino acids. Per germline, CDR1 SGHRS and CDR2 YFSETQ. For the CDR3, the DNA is TGCGCCAGCAGCCGGGGGGACAGCCTTCGGGAGCAGTACTTC. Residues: CASSRGDSLREQYF.

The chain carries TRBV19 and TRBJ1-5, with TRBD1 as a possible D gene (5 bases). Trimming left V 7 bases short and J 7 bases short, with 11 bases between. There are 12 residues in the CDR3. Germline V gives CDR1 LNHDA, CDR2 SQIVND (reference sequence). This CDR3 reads CASISGRQPQHF. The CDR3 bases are TGTGCCAGTATCTCAGGGAGACAGCCCCAGCATTTT.

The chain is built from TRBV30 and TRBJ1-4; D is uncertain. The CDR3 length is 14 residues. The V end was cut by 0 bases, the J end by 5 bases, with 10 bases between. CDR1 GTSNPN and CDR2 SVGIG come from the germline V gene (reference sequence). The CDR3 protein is CAWSVQGLNEKLFF. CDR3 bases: TGTGCCTGGAGTGTACAAGGGTTGAATGAAAAACTGTTTTTT.

The CDR3 here is CASSVKPTGKDTEAFF. The CDR3 coding sequence is TGTGCCAGCTCTGTTAAGCCGACAGGAAAAGACACTGAAGCTTTCTTT. The chain is built from TRBV18 and TRBJ1-1, with D perhaps TRBD1 (6 bases). V lost 6 bases and J 3 bases, leaving 20 bases between the germline ends. Germline lookup yields CDR1 KGHSH and CDR2 LQKENI. The CDR3 is made up of 16 amino acids.